Each of the 16 T cell receptor beta chains below was sequenced from the same sample in a study of T cell responses to AZD1222 COVID-19 vaccine. Clones were sequenced by immunoSEQ multiplex PCR, and TCRdb holds only the in-frame ones, with some missing. Among some 150,000 clones listed, roughly nine tenths were seen once. The specimen comprised peripheral blood, sampled 28 days after the second AZD1222 dose. These receptors came from an adult who received the AZD1222 COVID-19 vaccine.

This chain uses TRBV30 with TRBJ1-5; the D is unclear. The CDR3 is 13 amino acids. Between the trimmed V and J ends, which lost 0 bases and 2 bases, there was a span of 5 bases. CDR1 and CDR2 (germline): GTSNPN, SVGIG (reference sequence). In DNA form, the CDR3 reads TGTGCCTGGAGTGTAAAGGGCAATCAGCCCCAGCATTTT. Its translation is CAWSVKGNQPQHF.

This chain uses TRBV30 with TRBJ1-3; no reliable D call. This CDR3 is built from 17 residues. The V end was cut by 3 bases, the J end by 1 base, with 19 bases between. Per the germline V gene, CDR1 is GTSNPN and CDR2 is SVGIG (reference sequence). The CDR3 DNA reads as TGTGCCTGGAGAGATTGGCGCAAGGGAGCTTCTGGAAACACCATATATTTT. This codes for CAWRDWRKGASGNTIYF.

The rearrangement uses TRBV7-6 and TRBJ2-3, with unresolved D. The V gene lost 6 bases and the J gene lost 4 bases, with 11 bases spanning the gap. Germline loops: CDR1 SGHVS, CDR2 FNYEAQ. The CDR3 length is 13 residues. In DNA, the CDR3 is TGTGCCAGCAGTGCCCATGGGGCAGATACGCAGTATTTT. Residues: CASSAHGADTQYF.

The rearrangement joins TRBV28 to TRBJ2-1; D might be TRBD1 or TRBD2, each matching 5 bases. The germline V gene encodes CDR1 MDHEN and CDR2 SYDVKM. V was trimmed by 5 bases and J by 1 base, leaving 15 bases between them. CDR3 length: 16 amino acids. The CDR3 DNA reads TGTGCCAGCAGTCCAACAATGGGACGATCCTACAATGAGCAGTTCTTC. Translated, it gives CASSPTMGRSYNEQFF.

This clone has a handful of counts. J is TRBJ1-4 and V is TRBV29-1; 10 bases agree with TRBD1. This CDR3 is 12 amino acids long. Trimming removed 7 bases from V and 8 bases from J; junction bases left unmatched: 4. The germline V gene has CDR1 SQVTM and CDR2 ANQGSEA. In nucleotides, the CDR3 is TGCAGCGCCCGGGACAGGGGCGAAAAACTGTTTTTT. Protein product: CSARDRGEKLFF.

This clone was picked up one time. The chain uses TRBV27 and TRBJ1-1; 10 bases are shared with TRBD1. CDR1 is MNHEY, CDR2 SMNVEV, per germline (reference sequence). V trimming: 6 bases; J trimming: 6 bases; junction bases outside the gene matches: 7. This CDR3 region has 14 residues. This chain's CDR3 is CASSLAGTGAEAFF. CDR3 DNA sequence: TGTGCCAGCAGCCTAGCCGGGACAGGGGCTGAAGCTTTCTTT.

The J gene is TRBJ2-2, the V gene TRBV7-9; TRBD1 agrees at 8 bases. Germline-derived CDR1 and CDR2 are SEHNR and FQNEAQ (reference sequence). The CDR3 extends over 17 amino acids. Trimming took 5 bases from V and 6 from J; bases not matched to a gene: 14. The CDR3 DNA reads as TGTGCCAGCAGCAACCCAGGACAGGGTTTGTCCTCCGGGGAGCTGTTTTTT. Residues: CASSNPGQGLSSGELFF.

The V and J genes are TRBV19 and TRBJ1-2; D gene unclear. The CDR3 has 12 residues. Trimming left V 1 base short and J 10 bases short, with 10 bases between. Germline-derived CDR1 and CDR2 are LNHDA and SQIVND (reference sequence). CDR3 sequence (DNA): TGTGCCAGTAGTATAGCGGCAGACCCCTACACCTTC. As protein: CASSIAADPYTF.

The CDR3 bases are TGCAGCGTTGACTTCACCGGGACAGGCTACTATGGCTACACCTTC. Its translation is CSVDFTGTGYYGYTF. The V and J genes are TRBV29-1 and TRBJ1-2; 8 positions match TRBD1. Trimming removed 3 bases from V and 3 bases from J; junction bases left unmatched: 9. The CDR3 runs 15 residues. Germline V gives CDR1 SQVTM, CDR2 ANQGSEA.

The chain uses TRBV7-6 and TRBJ2-7, with TRBD1 matching over 9 bases. CDR3 length: 15 amino acids. J lost 2 bases, V lost 1 base, and 3 bases had no gene match. CDR1 and CDR2 (germline): SGHVS, FNYEAQ. The CDR3 bases are TGTGCCAGCAGCTTAGGGACAGGGGACACCTACGAGCAGTACTTC. Translation: CASSLGTGDTYEQYF.

The gene calls are TRBV4-2 and TRBJ1-1; D gene uncertain. Trimming shortened V by 1 base and J by 0 bases, and 3 bases separated the two germline ends. CDR3 length equals 13 residues. The germline V gene encodes CDR1 LGHNA and CDR2 YNFKEQ. The CDR3 DNA follows: TGTGCCAGCAGCCAAGCAGTGAACACTGAAGCTTTCTTT. This translates into CASSQAVNTEAFF.

The chain recombines TRBV4-3 with TRBJ2-7, with 7 bases identical to TRBD1. The CDR3 loop spans 14 amino acids. With 4 bases clipped from V and 3 bases from J, the junction kept 6 bases outside the gene matches. Looked up from germline, CDR1 is LGHNA and CDR2 is YSLEER. The CDR3 coding sequence is TGCGCCAGCAGCCTCGGGACAGAGGTCTACGAGCAGTACTTC. Protein product: CASSLGTEVYEQYF.

The CDR3 spells CASSQGQGIGETQYF. CDR3 nucleotides: TGTGCCAGCAGCCAAGGACAGGGGATAGGAGAGACCCAGTACTTC. The V gene is TRBV3-1 (or the pseudogene TRBV3-2), the J gene TRBJ2-5; 8 bases are a match to TRBD1. J was trimmed by 4 bases and V by 1 base; bases with no gene match: 5. The CDR3 runs to 15 residues. Germline V gives CDR1 LGHDT, CDR2 YNNKEL (reference sequence).

This chain uses TRBV6-2 or TRBV6-3 with TRBJ2-7; D may be TRBD2 (6 bases). Trimming stripped 6 bases from V and 0 bases from J, with 18 bases between. This CDR3 contains 16 residues. Germline V lookup: CDR1 MNHEY, CDR2 SVGEGT. CDR3 in amino acids: CASSNSSGTSSYEQYF. Written as DNA, the CDR3 is TGTGCCAGCAGCAACAGTAGCGGCACAAGCTCCTACGAGCAGTACTTC.

The V and J genes are TRBV9 and TRBJ2-1; the D gene is possibly TRBD2 (6 bases). V lost 4 bases and J 0 bases, leaving 17 bases between the germline ends. This CDR3 has 17 amino acids. Per germline, CDR1 SGDLS and CDR2 YYNGEE. The CDR3 reads CASSPPRTKSSYNEQFF. CDR3 sequence (DNA): TGTGCCAGCAGCCCCCCCCGGACTAAAAGCTCCTACAATGAGCAGTTCTTC.

The chain combines TRBV24-1 with TRBJ2-1, with 8 bases that match TRBD1. CDR1 is KGHDR and CDR2 is SFDVKD in the germline V gene. The CDR3 is 14 amino acids. V lost 4 bases, J lost 7 bases, and 5 bases stayed unmatched. In DNA, the CDR3 is TGTGCCACCAGTGACCTAGGACAGGGTAATGAGCAGTTCTTC. Protein product: CATSDLGQGNEQFF.